This T cell receptor (beta chain) was sequenced in a study of blood T cells in healthy people across ages. This clonotype has a handful of counts. Then a second PCR, running about 6 to 12 cycles, was carried out with a sample-barcoded 5' primer and a J-beta primer mix. Unique molecular identifiers of 12 random nucleotides labeled each cDNA. TCRdb re-called the 5' RACE reads through MiXCR, storing one row per CDR3 protein. The top ten clones hold roughly 24% of a sample with approximately 800,000 distinct CDR3 sequences, 45% to 70% of them seen once. In germline, CDR1 is LGHDT, CDR2 YNNKEL (reference sequence). The CDR3 totals 13 residues. V was pared by 1 base and J by 11 bases, with 14 bases between.

This rearrangement joins TRBV3-1 to TRBJ1-1; D unclear. The specimen sequenced was blood. The TCR originated in a man in his forties or fifties in good health. CDR3 DNA sequence: TGTGCCAGCAGCCAAGGACAACAAAGTATGGCTTTCTTT. Its protein product is CASSQGQQSMAFF.